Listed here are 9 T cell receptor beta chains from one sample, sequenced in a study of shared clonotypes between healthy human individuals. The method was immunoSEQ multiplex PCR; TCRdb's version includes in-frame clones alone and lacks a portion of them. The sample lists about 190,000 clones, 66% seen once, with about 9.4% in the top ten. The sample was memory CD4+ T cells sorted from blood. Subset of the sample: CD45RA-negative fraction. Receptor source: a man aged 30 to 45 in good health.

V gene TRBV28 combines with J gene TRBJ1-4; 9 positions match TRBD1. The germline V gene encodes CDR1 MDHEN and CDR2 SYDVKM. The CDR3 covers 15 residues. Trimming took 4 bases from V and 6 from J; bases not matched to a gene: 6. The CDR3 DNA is TGTGCCAGCAGTTCACGGACAGGGGATGATGAAAAACTGTTTTTT. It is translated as CASSSRTGDDEKLFF.

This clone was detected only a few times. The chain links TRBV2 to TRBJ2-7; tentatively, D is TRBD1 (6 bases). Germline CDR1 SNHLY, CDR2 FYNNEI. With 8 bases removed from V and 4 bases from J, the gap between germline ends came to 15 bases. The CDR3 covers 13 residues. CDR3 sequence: CASVRDTLYEQYF. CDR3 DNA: TGTGCCAGCGTTCGGGACACCTTGTACGAGCAGTACTTC.

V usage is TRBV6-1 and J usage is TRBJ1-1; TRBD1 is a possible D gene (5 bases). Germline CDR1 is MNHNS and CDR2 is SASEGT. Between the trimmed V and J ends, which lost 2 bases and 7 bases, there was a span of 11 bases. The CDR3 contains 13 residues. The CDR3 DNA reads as TGTGCCAGCAGTGAATCTGGGACCTTTGAAGCTTTCTTT. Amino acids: CASSESGTFEAFF.

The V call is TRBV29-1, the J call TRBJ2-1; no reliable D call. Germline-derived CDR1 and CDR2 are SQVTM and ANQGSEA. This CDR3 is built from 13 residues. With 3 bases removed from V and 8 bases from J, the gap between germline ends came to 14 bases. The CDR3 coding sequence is TGCAGCGTTGACCCAAGTATTGGCGATGAGCAGTTCTTC. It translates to CSVDPSIGDEQFF.

Here the CDR3 reads CASSYSGESADTQYF. The CDR3 DNA reads TGTGCCAGCAGTTACTCGGGGGAGAGCGCAGATACGCAGTATTTT. V gene TRBV6-6 combines with J gene TRBJ2-3; D is perhaps TRBD1 or TRBD2 (5 bases each). This CDR3 has 15 residues. Germline V gene sequence: CDR1 MNHNY, CDR2 SVGAGI (reference sequence). The V end was cut by 0 bases, the J end by 4 bases, with 11 bases between.

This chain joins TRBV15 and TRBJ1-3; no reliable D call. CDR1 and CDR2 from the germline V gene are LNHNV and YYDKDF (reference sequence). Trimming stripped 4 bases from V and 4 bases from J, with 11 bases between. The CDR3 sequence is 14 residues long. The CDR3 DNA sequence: TGTGCCACCAGCACGAGGGTGTCCGGAAACACCATATATTTT. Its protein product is CATSTRVSGNTIYF.

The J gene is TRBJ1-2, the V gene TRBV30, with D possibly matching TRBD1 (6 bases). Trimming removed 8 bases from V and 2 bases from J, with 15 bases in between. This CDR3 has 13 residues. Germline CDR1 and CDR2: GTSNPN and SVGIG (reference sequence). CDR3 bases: TGTGCCCGTTACTCACAGGGAAACTATGGCTACACCTTC. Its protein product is CARYSQGNYGYTF. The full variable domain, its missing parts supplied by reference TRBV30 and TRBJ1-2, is SQTIHQWPATLVQPVGSPLSLECTVEGTSNPNLYWYRQAAGRGLQLLFYSVGIGQISSEVPQNLSASRPQDRQFILSSKKLLLSDSGFYLCARYSQGNYGYTFGSGTRLTVV.

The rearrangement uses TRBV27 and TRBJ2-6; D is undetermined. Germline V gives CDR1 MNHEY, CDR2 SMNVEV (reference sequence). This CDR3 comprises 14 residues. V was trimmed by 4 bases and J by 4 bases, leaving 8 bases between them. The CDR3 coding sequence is TGTGCCAGCAGTTGGACCTCCGGGGCCAACGTCCTGACTTTC. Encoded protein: CASSWTSGANVLTF.

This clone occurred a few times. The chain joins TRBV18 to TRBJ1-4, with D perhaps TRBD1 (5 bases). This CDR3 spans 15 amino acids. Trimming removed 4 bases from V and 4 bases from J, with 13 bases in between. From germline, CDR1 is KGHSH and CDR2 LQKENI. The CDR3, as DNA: TGTGCCAGCTCACGCGGGACGGGACTTAATGAAAAACTGTTTTTT. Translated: CASSRGTGLNEKLFF.